The clone carrying this T cell receptor (beta chain) has just one count. Its antigen is unknown. Some clones are missing from TCRdb's copy, which holds only in-frame ones; the method was immunoSEQ multiplex PCR. The profile shows around 100,000 clones, roughly nine tenths of them singletons. The record originates from a study of a mutant IDH1 vaccine in newly diagnosed glioma. About the research overall: Standard pretreatment was either radiotherapy, temozolomide, or, for most, radiochemotherapy with temozolomide.

V lost 2 bases and J 4 bases, leaving 13 bases between the germline ends. The CDR3 is made up of 15 amino acids. Per the germline V gene, CDR1 is SGHRS and CDR2 is YFSETQ. Described time point: week 47, end of study. Vaccinated patients received 300 ug of mutant IDH1 20-mer peptide per dose, with topical imiquimod. The sequence was collected from a woman between 50 and 59 years old with glioma. The genes are TRBV5-1 and TRBJ2-1, with D perhaps assigned TRBD1 or TRBD2 (5 bases each). This specimen consisted of PBMCs, obtained from a glioma patient whose treatment included an IDH1 peptide vaccine. The CDR3 here is CASSFVQGDYNEQFF. The CDR3 nucleotides read TGCGCCAGCAGCTTTGTGCAGGGAGATTACAATGAGCAGTTCTTC.